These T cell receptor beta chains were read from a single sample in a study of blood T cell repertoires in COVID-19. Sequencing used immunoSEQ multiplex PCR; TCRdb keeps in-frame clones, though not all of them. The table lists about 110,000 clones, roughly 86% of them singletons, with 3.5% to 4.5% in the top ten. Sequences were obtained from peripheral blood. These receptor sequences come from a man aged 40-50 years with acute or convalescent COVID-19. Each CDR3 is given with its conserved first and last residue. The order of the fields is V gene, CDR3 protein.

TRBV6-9,CASSYLGQDYGYTF
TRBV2,CASSRMDVLAGDF
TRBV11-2,CASSLDSQSNQPQHF
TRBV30,CALLLDGEETQYF
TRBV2,CAGNTGGLSGTEAFF
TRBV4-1,CASSQDGGRDIPNTEAFF
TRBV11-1,CASSFSGNSPLHF
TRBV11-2,CASSRTEREKLFF
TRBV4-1,CASSQEVGEYGYTF
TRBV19,CASSILGAMGETQYF
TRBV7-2,CASRQSSGANVLTF
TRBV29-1,CSVVTGGGNQPQHF
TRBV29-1,CSGLAGALGDEQFF
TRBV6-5,CASSSPGLAVETQYF
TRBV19,CASSISSTGLNQPQHF
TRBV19,CASTKLSGQSVEKLFF
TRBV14,CASSQDSGQANEQFF
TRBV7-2,CASSLEQSSNQPQHF
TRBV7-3,CASSSDRVYNEQFF
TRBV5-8,CASSLGDKNNQPQHF
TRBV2,CASSREGLAGVYTGELFF
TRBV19,CASSSPGQGAGGDTQYF
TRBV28,CASTIGGAGNTIYF
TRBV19,CASSSSWTSGGHEQFF
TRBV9,CASSVGMNTEAFF
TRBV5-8,CASSLGRVGSQPQHF
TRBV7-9,CASTPEGSGYTF
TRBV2,CASLRDSPYEQYF
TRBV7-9,CASSAGRGEKLFF
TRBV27,CASSPRGIEQPQHF
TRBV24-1,CATSDLGQASYNEQFF
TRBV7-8,CASSLEGGRGADTQYF
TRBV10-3,CAISGGTGNHEQYF
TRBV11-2,CASSLEGPGEQYF
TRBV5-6,CASIGRAYNEQFF